This record looks at one T cell receptor beta chain sequence and its context. These data come from a study of shared clonotypes between healthy human individuals. Study background: Per-donor plates numbered three CD4 naive, three CD4 memory, two CD8 naive and one CD8 memory.

The assay was carried out at the deep level. In the study's own analysis: ImmunoSEQ junction-only sequences lacked quality scores, so their filtering differed. Clones were read by immunoSEQ multiplex PCR, and TCRdb kept only the in-frame ones, dropping some. The V and J calls and clone size were taken over from that table, and D and trimming were inferred from the DNA. Of hundreds of thousands of clones detected, 90% to 98% appear once; the ten largest clones hold approximately 0.3%. Trimming shortened V by 4 bases and J by 0 bases, and 12 bases separated the two germline ends. This CDR3 comprises 16 residues. The germline V gene encodes CDR1 SGHTA and CDR2 FQGNSA.

The V and J genes are TRBV7-2 and TRBJ2-2, with D perhaps TRBD2 (6 bases). The TCR comes from a man aged 25 to 40 in good health. The sample consisted of memory CD8+ T cells sorted from blood. As for subset: CD45RO+ cells pooled with CCR7-negative TemRA cells. This chain's CDR3 is CASSWGGDSNTGELFF. CDR3 bases: TGTGCCAGCAGCTGGGGCGGGGACTCGAACACCGGGGAGCTGTTTTTT.